The 9 T cell receptor beta chains reported below all come from one sample, sequenced in a study of blood T cell repertoires in COVID-19. The method was immunoSEQ multiplex PCR; TCRdb's version includes in-frame clones alone and lacks a portion of them. The sample holds hundreds of thousands of clones; approximately 86% are singletons and the top ten take around 3%. Material: PBMCs or T cells enriched from blood (not recorded which). The receptors stem from a woman between 40 and 55 years old with acute COVID-19.

The chain carries TRBV7-8 and TRBJ1-5; 8 bases line up with TRBD1. Unmatched junction bases numbered 15, after V lost 5 bases and J lost 9 bases. This CDR3 region has 16 residues. CDR1 is SGHVS and CDR2 is FQNEAQ in the germline V gene. The CDR3 reads CASSQKARTGPRPQHF. DNA of the CDR3: TGTGCCAGCAGCCAAAAGGCCCGGACAGGGCCAAGGCCCCAGCATTTT.

This rearrangement joins TRBV7-9 to TRBJ2-2, with D perhaps TRBD2 (5 bases). Germline values: CDR1 SEHNR, CDR2 FQNEAQ (reference sequence). The CDR3 covers 15 residues. CDR3 amino acids: CASGGHLANTGELFF. The CDR3 nucleotides read TGTGCTTCCGGCGGGCACCTGGCGAACACCGGGGAGCTGTTTTTT.

This clone was recorded a few times. The rearrangement links TRBV24-1 to TRBJ2-3; 10 nucleotides line up with TRBD2. Germline values: CDR1 KGHDR, CDR2 SFDVKD. V was clipped by 4 bases and J by 1 base; unmatched bases: 4. The CDR3 extends over 16 amino acids. The CDR3, as DNA: TGTGCCACCAGTGACGCCGGGACTAGCGGCACAGATACGCAGTATTTT. Translation: CATSDAGTSGTDTQYF.

The chain combines TRBV6-5 with TRBJ2-5, with TRBD2 matching over 9 bases. CDR3 length: 15 amino acids. The germline CDR1 and CDR2 sequences are MNHEY and SVGAGI. V shed 7 bases, J shed 9 bases, and the junction held 15 bases outside the gene matches. The CDR3 coding sequence is TGTGCCAGCAAGTACGAGCGGGGGGCCCTTTTAGCCCAGTACTTC. It yields the protein CASKYERGALLAQYF.

V and J are TRBV9 and TRBJ2-7; TRBD2 is a possible D gene (6 bases). This CDR3 has 15 amino acids. V was trimmed by 4 bases and J by 3 bases, leaving 17 bases between them. Germline CDR1 and CDR2: SGDLS and YYNGEE. CDR3 in DNA: TGTGCCAGCAGCCCCGAGGGAGCGCGGGACTACGAGCAGTACTTC. It codes for CASSPEGARDYEQYF.

This chain links TRBV25-1 with TRBJ2-7; the D is unclear. The CDR3 totals 13 residues. Per the germline V gene, CDR1 is MGHDK and CDR2 is SYGVNS. The V end lost 7 bases, the J end lost 0 bases, and 10 bases lay between the germline ends. This chain's CDR3 is CASTRDGSYEQYF. CDR3 DNA: TGTGCCAGCACTAGAGACGGCTCCTACGAGCAGTACTTC.

The chain links TRBV19 to TRBJ2-7; 8 nucleotides agree with TRBD1. Germline lookup yields CDR1 LNHDA and CDR2 SQIVND (reference sequence). This CDR3 is built from 15 residues. V gave up 6 bases and J gave up 4 bases; unmatched junction bases: 11. The CDR3 nucleotides read TGTGCCAGTAGATCGGGACAGGAAACTCCTTACGAGCAGTACTTC. Protein sequence: CASRSGQETPYEQYF.

The chain carries TRBV9 and TRBJ2-7, with 11 positions matching TRBD1. Germline lookup yields CDR1 SGDLS and CDR2 YYNGEE. CDR3 length: 15 residues. V lost 4 bases, J lost 6 bases, and 9 bases stayed unmatched. Here the CDR3 reads CASSPPGQGVGEQYF. The CDR3 nucleotides read TGTGCCAGCAGCCCCCCGGGACAGGGGGTTGGCGAGCAGTACTTC.

J is TRBJ2-5 and V is TRBV6-5; 7 bases agree with TRBD2. Per the germline V gene, CDR1 is MNHEY and CDR2 is SVGAGI. Germline trimming cut 4 bases from V and 1 base from J; bases unmatched to any gene: 6. The CDR3 has 15 amino acids. The CDR3 region is CASSWTGTTQETQYF. The DNA of the CDR3 is TGTGCCAGCAGTTGGACCGGGACTACCCAAGAGACCCAGTACTTC.